This T cell receptor (beta chain) was obtained from a study of cytomegalovirus exposure and HLA in healthy donors (dated by TCRdb to between 2016 and 2019). Regarding the study in general: In an earlier analysis of roughly 590 of the donors, 250 to 300 Gb of sequence data and 95 million to 130 million unique TCR beta sequences from 150 million to 200 million T cells were reported. Roughly 300 gigabases of sequencing data and approximately 80 million unique TCR sequences were included in an early release covering 500 to 750 HLA-typed donors. Of the roughly 400 genotyped donors, 80% to 90% were placed in the genetic ancestry cluster associated with self-reported Caucasian donors. The study aimed to test whether signatures of past pathogen exposure could be identified by cataloging public T cell receptors. Using immunosequencing, the study profiled T cell repertoires from around 680 subjects and related those repertoires to cytomegalovirus serostatus. Along with the roughly 710-subject first cohort, a separate validation cohort of 120 different subjects was used. To predict cytomegalovirus infection status, the study brought together high-throughput TCR immunosequencing, statistical association of individual TCRs with disease status, and machine learning. A later analysis re-analyzed previously published TCR beta repertoires from roughly 600 donors and added high-resolution HLA genotyping to study TCR occurrence patterns. Rather than drawing on any new phenotypic data, the later analysis identified candidate immune exposures from TCR beta sequences and the way those sequences occurred across donors. To decide whether each TCR beta V gene segment behaved as functional or pseudogenic, an earlier analysis of fewer than 750 of the donors relied on high-throughput TCR beta sequencing. Donor age, sex, ethnicity and CMV serostatus were compiled alongside the repertoire data. A later genetic analysis took genome-wide SNP genotypes for 398 of the 666 donors and used that subset as a discovery cohort. All discovery cohort repertoires had been generated using a single sequencing platform. Both class I and class II loci were covered by HLA typing, at four-digit resolution. The number of typed donors differed by locus: roughly 629-640 for A, B, C, DRB1 and DQB1; 500 to 550 for DQA1; 606 for DPA1; and roughly 490 for DPB1. Four or five DR-DQ haplotypes were handled as single units for association and clustering because linkage in the cohort was strong. On average, 235,054 unique TCR beta nucleotide sequences were sequenced per donor among a few hundred genotyped donors of the cohort, with 15% to 20% of those sequences being non-productive. Overall results and qualifications from the work: In an earlier analysis of fewer than 700 of the donors, most TCR beta V segments appeared in productive rearrangements about 87% or about 30% of the time, broadly matching IMGT annotations. The study listed 150 to 200 TCR beta chains as associated with cytomegalovirus. Only TCR beta chains were sequenced in this cohort, and the absence of alpha or paired-chain data limited detectable features. It was suggested by the authors that the approach could potentially be generalized to other disease states and immunological phenotypes. According to a later genetic analysis, donors in an Asian-associated ancestry cluster had fewer N-insertions in productive TCRs than the approximately 710-donor mean. A further reported finding was that TCR beta sequences accurately predicted the HLA-A and HLA-B alleles for most subjects in the first cohort. Most TCR sequences were observed very rarely across donors, whereas some public TCRs were present in many individuals. Some IMGT-functional V segments, including TRBV6-2 and TRBV6-3, could not be distinguished by the 87-base-pair reads and were therefore excluded. Correlated functional status among segregating V segments might reflect linkage disequilibrium, but an unknown experimental factor could not be ruled out. In vitro tests confirmed that three of the cytomegalovirus-associated TCR beta chains recognize cytomegalovirus antigens. An association between a missense DCLRE1C variant and V-gene and J-gene trimming of TCR beta chains was found in a later genetic analysis and replicated in an independent cohort. A cluster of highly shared sequence variants was judged likely to be a technical artifact of the sequencing pipeline. The classifier was reported to diagnose cytomegalovirus status with high specificity and sensitivity in both the original and validation cohorts. Most CMV-associated TCR beta chains appeared to be HLA-restricted in a later analysis, and the HLA associations seemed to be driven largely by CMV exposure. In a later analysis, the rate of TCR association differed among HLA loci, with DRB1 alleles having the most associated TCRs and HLA-C alleles having the fewest. Because counts were too low, 15 to 20 rarely observed V segments, including chromosome 9 orphons, were excluded from the earlier analysis of several hundred of the donors. In a later analysis, 15,000 to 20,000 TCR beta sequences were associated with specific HLA alleles at a false discovery rate of 0.05. Because HLA typing was missing for some donors at each locus, association tests included only the typed subset. In a later analysis, HLA-associated TCR beta chains showed more clonal expansion and lower generation probabilities than non-associated chains that were equally common. Sequencing depth was assumed to be roughly uniform across donors in the presence/absence analyses, though that assumption may not hold. The only immune exposure information available for the cohort was CMV serostatus. According to a later analysis, parvovirus B19, influenza, CMV and Epstein-Barr virus appeared linked to several top co-occurrence clusters. When HLA alleles, especially DR and DQ, strongly co-occurred, TCR associations were difficult to assign to individual alleles.

Deletion took 0 bases off V and 0 bases off J, with a span of 7 bases between the germline ends. According to the germline V gene (reference sequence), CDR1 reads SGHKS and CDR2 reads YYEKEE. Its CDR3 holds 15 amino acids, cysteine through phenylalanine. Only the CDR3 DNA stays, 45 bases, in frame from base 1. This clone was observed once. This receptor's antigen is unknown. Nothing much larger sits one base from this clone, and base qualities are not available. The library was prepared using the immunoSEQ multiplex PCR assay. The multiplex PCR relied on a mix of 60 forward primers for TCR Vbeta segments and 13 reverse primers for TCR Jbeta segments. The CDR3 region of rearranged TCR beta genes was amplified from genomic DNA with a multiplex PCR assay. On the Illumina HiSeq System, the amplified TCR beta libraries were sequenced as 87-base-pair reads. Per the authors' processing: A later analysis counted approximately 84 million unique TCR beta chains across the 666 repertoires, and around 9.9 million of these chains were shared by at least two donors. Raw reads were error-corrected and collapsed into unique sequences with a nearest-neighbor algorithm that merged closely related sequences to remove PCR and sequencing errors. CDR3 sequences were aligned to IMGT reference sequences to assign V, D and J gene segments. For a sequence to be retained, at least a six-nucleotide match to both a V gene segment and a J gene segment was required. A rearrangement was called productive if the CDR3 had no stop codons and remained in frame with V and J, and every other rearrangement was called non-productive. Following IMGT convention, CDR3 was defined as the stretch from the second conserved V-encoded cysteine to the conserved J-encoded phenylalanine. In an earlier analysis of 587 of the donors, sequences lacking an unambiguous match to a single V gene segment were excluded. An earlier analysis of fewer than 750 of the donors called V segments functional above 56.7% productive rearrangements and segregating when the between-donor standard deviation exceeded 5%. A statistical classification framework was built for diagnosing cytomegalovirus status from the catalog of TCR beta chain sequences. A later analysis assigned V and J genes by comparing TCR nucleotide sequences with IMGT/GENE-DB human TR gene sequences. A later analysis assigned CDR3 sequences and most-parsimonious VDJ recombination scenarios with the TCRdist pipeline. In a later analysis, every TCR beta chain was defined by the combination of its CDR3 amino acid sequence and its V-gene family, and reads without a unique V-gene family were dropped. As a way to deal with suspected cross-contamination and a sequencing artifact, a later analysis dropped approximately 590 nucleotide sequences that were highly shared and had low generation probability. For each public chain, a later analysis derived a clonal expansion index from normalized ranks of inferred template counts within each repertoire. Generation probabilities in a later analysis came from a VDJ recombination model fitted to out-of-frame rearrangements, and those results were checked against IGoR. Hypergeometric tests were used in a later analysis to score TCR-TCR, TCR-HLA and TCR-CMV co-occurrence, with a repertoire-size bias correction applied to the TCR pairs. To estimate false discovery rates, a later analysis permuted the HLA or CMV assignments 20 times. In a later analysis, co-occurring TCRs were grouped using DBSCAN, with TCRdist sequence similarity added in when clustering inside HLA-allele-positive subsets. Repertoires with fewer than 30,000 or more than 120,000 public chains, plus five repertoires with anomalous nucleotide sharing, were excluded from co-occurrence clustering. This immuneACCESS table, as held by TCRdb, lists in-frame sequences with V and J called but not all clones. Of the missing ones, under half trace to an unresolved V gene in checked studies; the others have no known cause. V and J calls and clone size are as listed in that table; D and trimming were resolved from the DNA. The sample table contains 200,000 to 250,000 clones; only one count was recorded for roughly 84% of them. The biggest ten clones account for about 1.5% of the sample.

The cohort was made up of approximately 670 healthy bone marrow donors. All cohort members were sampled while nominally healthy, although unrecorded immune exposures were likely present. The donor was CMV seronegative and was included in the group of about 350 seronegative cohort members. Every donor gave a peripheral blood sample, and the peripheral blood mononuclear cells from that sample were used for TCR beta sequencing. The Qiagen DNeasy Blood Extraction Kit was used to extract genomic DNA from the blood cell samples. The sample comprised PBMCs. The sequence links TRBV5-5 to TRBJ1-3; the D gene remains uncertain. The TCR sequence derives from a man in his fifties or sixties in good health and CMV-seronegative. The CDR3 sequence is CASSLDSGSGNTIYF. The nucleotides read TGTGCCAGCAGCTTGGACTCCGGCTCTGGAAACACCATATATTTT.